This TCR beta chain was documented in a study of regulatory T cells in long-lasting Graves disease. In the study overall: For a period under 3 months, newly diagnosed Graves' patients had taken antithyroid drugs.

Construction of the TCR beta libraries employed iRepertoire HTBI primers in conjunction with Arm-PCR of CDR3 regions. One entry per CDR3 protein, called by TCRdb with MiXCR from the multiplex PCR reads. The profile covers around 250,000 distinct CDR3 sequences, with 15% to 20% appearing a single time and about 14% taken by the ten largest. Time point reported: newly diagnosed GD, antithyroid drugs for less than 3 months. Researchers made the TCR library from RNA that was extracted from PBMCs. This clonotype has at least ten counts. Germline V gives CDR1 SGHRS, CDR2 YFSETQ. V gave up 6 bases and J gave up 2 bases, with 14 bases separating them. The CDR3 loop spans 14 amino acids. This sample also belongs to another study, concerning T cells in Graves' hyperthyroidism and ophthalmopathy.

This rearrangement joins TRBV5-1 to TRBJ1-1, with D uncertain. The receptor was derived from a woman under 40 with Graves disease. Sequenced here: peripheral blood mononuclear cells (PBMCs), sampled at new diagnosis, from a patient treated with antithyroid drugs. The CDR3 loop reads CASTLGLSNTEAFF. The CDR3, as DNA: TGCGCCAGCACCCTCGGACTGTCTAACACTGAAGCTTTCTTT.